A single sample gave rise to the 2 T cell receptor beta chains below, sequenced in a study of T cell responses to AZD1222 COVID-19 vaccine. TCRdb's table, derived via immunoSEQ multiplex PCR, lists solely in-frame clones and lacks some. This table has fewer than 150,000 clones, 93% appearing once. The source material was peripheral blood, sampled on day 0 of AZD1222 vaccination. These receptors were collected from an adult in good health.

This chain joins TRBV3-1 (or the pseudogene TRBV3-2) and TRBJ2-5; 7 bases agree with TRBD2. V dropped 4 bases and J dropped 9; count of bases not matched to a gene: 8. This CDR3 is built from 13 residues. Germline lookup yields CDR1 LGHDT and CDR2 YNNKEL (reference sequence). The CDR3 DNA sequence: TGTGCCAGCAGCCGGGGAGGGCTAGCGGCCCAGTACTTC. As protein: CASSRGGLAAQYF.

This sequence joins TRBV12-3 or TRBV12-4 and TRBJ2-7; D ambiguous. The CDR3 contains 12 residues. Trimming pared 5 bases from V and 4 bases from J, leaving 9 bases between. Here the CDR3 DNA reads TGTGCCAGCAGTATTAGTTCATACGAGCAGTACTTC. Protein product: CASSISSYEQYF.